Below are 17 T cell receptor beta chains sequenced from a single sample in a study of shared clonotypes between healthy human individuals. The method was immunoSEQ multiplex PCR; TCRdb's version includes in-frame clones alone and lacks a portion of them. The repertoire holds fewer than 1.8 million clones, 98% seen once, with approximately 0.4% in the top ten. The sample consisted of naive CD4+ T cells sorted from blood. Noted subset: CD45RA+ positively selected. All receptors come from a man aged 30-40 years in good health.

The rearrangement joins TRBV18 to TRBJ2-5; the D gene is possibly TRBD1 (6 bases). Deletions cut 8 bases from V and 1 base from J, with 14 bases between. CDR1 is KGHSH and CDR2 is LQKENI in the germline V gene. CDR3 length: 14 residues. CDR3 in amino acids: CASLDRLLQETQYF. Written as DNA, the CDR3 is TGTGCCAGCCTGGACAGACTGCTCCAAGAGACCCAGTACTTC.

The CDR3 coding sequence is TGTGCCAGCAGCGGCCAACAGGGACTTAACACTGAAGCTTTCTTT. Amino acid sequence: CASSGQQGLNTEAFF. This chain connects TRBV5-4 to TRBJ1-1, with D possibly TRBD1 on 6 matching bases. Germline V gene data show CDR1 as SGHNT and CDR2 as YYREEE (reference sequence). The CDR3 is made up of 15 amino acids. V lost 4 bases and J 2 bases, leaving 15 bases between the germline ends.

The chain employs TRBV18 and TRBJ1-1; no firm D call. CDR1 is KGHSH, CDR2 LQKENI, per germline. The CDR3 loop spans 15 amino acids. V was pared by 2 bases and J by 3 bases, with 13 bases between. The CDR3 coding sequence is TGTGCCAGCTCACCAAGCTCTTGGTACCACACTGAAGCTTTCTTT. This codes for CASSPSSWYHTEAFF.

The chain uses TRBV30 and TRBJ2-5; D gene unclear. The CDR3 contains 12 residues. Germline CDR1 and CDR2: GTSNPN and SVGIG (reference sequence). V shed 5 bases and J shed 0 bases, with 7 bases lying between them. The DNA of the CDR3 is TGTGCCTGGGGTCCTAACCAAGAGACCCAGTACTTC. This translates into CAWGPNQETQYF.

In its sample, this clone was seen once. This chain connects TRBV7-2 to TRBJ2-7, with 7 bases identical to TRBD1. The CDR3 consists of 17 residues. CDR1 is SGHTA, CDR2 FQGNSA, per germline. The V segment lost 6 bases and the J segment 2 bases; nucleotides outside the gene matches: 16. The CDR3 here is CASSTQPGQPLPYEQYF. In DNA form, the CDR3 reads TGTGCCAGCAGTACCCAGCCGGGACAGCCACTCCCCTACGAGCAGTACTTC.

The chain has TRBV5-1 and TRBJ2-5; possibly TRBD2 for D (6 bases). CDR3 size: 16 residues. Between the trimmed V and J ends, which lost 0 bases and 4 bases, there was a span of 16 bases. Germline V lookup: CDR1 SGHRS, CDR2 YFSETQ. The DNA for the CDR3 is TGCGCCAGCAGCTTGGGCCGCTTCCTAGCGTCAGAGACCCAGTACTTC. Protein: CASSLGRFLASETQYF.

The chain joins TRBV5-1 to TRBJ1-4; no clear D. CDR1 and CDR2 from the germline V gene are SGHRS and YFSETQ. V lost 0 bases, J lost 4 bases, and 16 bases lay in between. The CDR3 length is 17 residues. The CDR3 region has the DNA TGCGCCAGCAGCTTGGGTCTATTGGGAACTAGTAATGAAAAACTGTTTTTT. This translates into CASSLGLLGTSNEKLFF. The entire variable domain, with the rest obtained from reference TRBV5-1 and TRBJ1-4, is as follows: KAGVTQTPRYLIKTRGQQVTLSCSPISGHRSVSWYQQTPGQGLQFLFEYFSETQRNKGNFPGRFSGRQFSNSRSEMNVSTLELGDSALYLCASSLGLLGTSNEKLFFGSGTQLSVL.

The chain couples TRBV5-1 to TRBJ2-7, with D tentatively TRBD1 (5 bases). Germline V gene sequence: CDR1 SGHRS, CDR2 YFSETQ. V was shortened by 4 bases and J by 4 bases, with 9 bases between the two germline ends. CDR3 length equals 12 residues. This CDR3 is CASSEDNYEQYF. The CDR3 DNA sequence: TGCGCCAGCAGCGAGGACAATTACGAGCAGTACTTC. The full variable domain, in which reference TRBV5-1 and TRBJ2-7 provide the parts outside the CDR3, is KAGVTQTPRYLIKTRGQQVTLSCSPISGHRSVSWYQQTPGQGLQFLFEYFSETQRNKGNFPGRFSGRQFSNSRSEMNVSTLELGDSALYLCASSEDNYEQYFGPGTRLTVT.

The chain has TRBV19 and TRBJ1-5; D not resolved. Trimming took off 7 bases at V and 0 bases at J, with 10 bases between the two ends. This CDR3 spans 14 amino acids. CDR1 is LNHDA, CDR2 SQIVND, per germline (reference sequence). CDR3 DNA sequence: TGTGCCAGTACTCCCCGCGGTAGCAATCAGCCCCAGCATTTT. It encodes CASTPRGSNQPQHF.

The rearrangement uses TRBV10-3 and TRBJ2-5; TRBD2 matches at 11 bases. This CDR3 is 15 amino acids long. Germline V lookup: CDR1 ENHRY, CDR2 SYGVKD. With V trimmed by 8 bases and J by 5 bases, 10 bases remained unmatched. Written as DNA, the CDR3 is TGTGCCATCGCTGATAGCGGGAGGGTAGGGGAGACCCAGTACTTC. Translation: CAIADSGRVGETQYF.

J is TRBJ1-2 and V is TRBV28; a possible D gene is TRBD1 (6 bases). Germline V CDR1 and CDR2: MDHEN, SYDVKM. The V gene lost 6 bases and the J gene lost 0 bases, with 14 bases spanning the gap. The CDR3 has 15 residues. CDR3 residues: CASRGAIPANYGYTF. Here the CDR3 DNA reads TGTGCCAGCAGGGGGGCCATCCCAGCTAACTATGGCTACACCTTC.

V and J are TRBV28 and TRBJ2-1; the match to TRBD1 covers 7 bases. The CDR3 sequence is 14 residues long. Germline assignment: CDR1 MDHEN and CDR2 SYDVKM. After removal of 6 bases from V and 4 bases from J, the junction contained 6 bases not matched to a gene. The CDR3 sequence: CASRLQGEYNEQFF. The CDR3 nucleotides are TGTGCCAGCAGGTTGCAGGGGGAATACAATGAGCAGTTCTTC.

This clone was seen only once. One end of the junction is discordant with germline, which a read error may explain. The chain uses TRBV9 and TRBJ2-7; D tentatively fits TRBD1 or TRBD2 (5 bases each). Germline V gives CDR1 SGDLS, CDR2 YYNGEE. This CDR3 has 12 amino acids. The CDR3 loop reads CASSLPSGTVTF. DNA for the CDR3: TGTGCCAGCAGCCTTCCCTCCGGGACGGTAACATTC.

The chain combines TRBV6-1 with TRBJ2-1; the match to TRBD2 covers 7 bases. The CDR3 has 14 residues. Germline V lookup: CDR1 MNHNS, CDR2 SASEGT. V trimming: 7 bases; J trimming: 10 bases; junction bases outside the gene matches: 13. CDR3 amino acids: CASMLAEGLGEQFF. DNA of the CDR3: TGTGCCAGCATGCTAGCGGAGGGCCTAGGGGAGCAGTTCTTC.

The rearrangement joins TRBV19 to TRBJ1-2; 8 positions agree with TRBD1. Trimming cost V 6 bases and J 5 bases; bases outside gene matches: 8. CDR3 length: 14 amino acids. The germline CDR1 and CDR2 sequences are LNHDA and SQIVND (reference sequence). CDR3 in amino acids: CASSRDRGWYGYTF. The CDR3 nucleotides read TGTGCCAGTAGCCGAGACAGGGGATGGTATGGCTACACCTTC.

This chain uses TRBV19 with TRBJ2-7; 9 bases are shared with TRBD2. From germline, CDR1 is LNHDA and CDR2 SQIVND (reference sequence). The CDR3 has 15 residues. Trimming cost V 6 bases and J 2 bases; bases outside gene matches: 8. The CDR3 coding sequence is TGTGCCAGTAGAGCTAGCGGGGAGGGAACCTACGAGCAGTACTTC. The encoded protein is CASRASGEGTYEQYF. Using reference TRBV19 and TRBJ2-7 for the parts outside the CDR3, the full variable domain is DGGITQSPKYLFRKEGQNVTLSCEQNLNHDAMYWYRQDPGQGLRLIYYSQIVNDFQKGDIAEGYSVSREKKESFPLTVTSAQKNPTAFYLCASRASGEGTYEQYFGPGTRLTVT.

This chain connects TRBV6-1 to TRBJ2-1; 9 bases are shared with TRBD2. The CDR3 has 14 amino acids. V was pared by 4 bases and J by 15 bases, with 13 bases of the junction left unmatched. Germline lookup yields CDR1 MNHNS and CDR2 SASEGT. The CDR3 here is CASSGLAVKMLVFF. CDR3 nucleotide sequence: TGTGCCAGCAGTGGACTAGCGGTAAAAATGTTAGTGTTCTTC.